This entry lists 32 T cell receptor beta chains sequenced from one sample in a study of cytomegalovirus exposure and HLA in healthy donors (dated by TCRdb to between 2016 and 2019). Library creation used the immunoSEQ multiplex PCR assay. The table comes from immuneACCESS by way of TCRdb, which keeps in-frame sequences with V and J called. Part of the clones is missing from these tables; in studies checked, under half for an unresolved V gene and the rest for unknown reasons. Counted in this sample were approximately 300,000 clones; roughly 87% of them appeared once. About 1% of the sample comes from the top ten. The sequencing sample was made of PBMCs. These receptors were collected from a woman in her 30s in good health and CMV-seropositive.

The chain recombines TRBV7-3 with TRBJ1-1; tentatively, D is TRBD1 (6 bases). V was clipped by 6 bases and J by 0 bases, with 8 bases between them. This CDR3 has 13 amino acids. Germline V gene sequence: CDR1 SGHTA, CDR2 FQGTGA. CDR3 DNA sequence: TGTGCCAGCAGTAGACAGGTGAACACTGAAGCTTTCTTT. Protein product: CASSRQVNTEAFF.

This chain connects TRBV15 to TRBJ1-1; D perhaps matches TRBD1 (5 bases). Germline V gene lookup returns CDR1 LNHNV and CDR2 YYDKDF (reference sequence). This CDR3 comprises 12 residues. The V end was cut by 4 bases, the J end by 3 bases, with 6 bases between. CDR3 coding DNA: TGTGCCACCAGCATGGGGGACACTGAAGCTTTCTTT. It encodes CATSMGDTEAFF.

The chain carries TRBV6-5 and TRBJ1-2; 9 nucleotides align to TRBD1. CDR3 length: 14 amino acids. With V trimmed by 6 bases and J by 4 bases, 6 bases remained unmatched. Germline V gene sequence: CDR1 MNHEY, CDR2 SVGAGI. The CDR3 region has the DNA TGTGCCAGCAGCCTGGGACAGGGCGGCTATGGCTACACCTTC. As protein: CASSLGQGGYGYTF.

This chain connects TRBV5-4 to TRBJ2-3; D tentatively fits TRBD1 or TRBD2 (6 bases each). CDR1 and CDR2 from the germline V gene are SGHNT and YYREEE (reference sequence). Trimming took off 0 bases at V and 1 base at J, with 12 bases between the two ends. The CDR3 extends over 16 amino acids. The CDR3 region is CASSLVGRTGTDTQYF. The CDR3 DNA sequence: TGTGCCAGCAGCTTGGTAGGGAGGACAGGCACAGATACGCAGTATTTT.

The J gene is TRBJ2-5, the V gene TRBV2; a weak D match, TRBD2 (6 bases). The CDR3 consists of 13 residues. Trimming shortened V by 7 bases and J by 4 bases, and 13 bases separated the two germline ends. The germline V gene has CDR1 SNHLY and CDR2 FYNNEI. CDR3 amino acids: CASTAGLGETQYF. The CDR3 region has the DNA TGTGCCAGCACCGCGGGATTGGGAGAGACCCAGTACTTC. The whole variable domain, remainder taken from reference TRBV2 and TRBJ2-5, is EPEVTQTPSHQVTQMGQEVILRCVPISNHLYFYWYRQILGQKVEFLVSFYNNEISEKSEIFDDQFSVERPDGSNFTLKIRSTKLEDSAMYFCASTAGLGETQYFGPGTRLLVL.

V gene TRBV5-1 combines with J gene TRBJ2-7; 9 nucleotides agree with TRBD2. Looked up from germline, CDR1 is SGHRS and CDR2 is YFSETQ. The CDR3 is made up of 15 amino acids. The V segment lost 2 bases and the J segment 4 bases; nucleotides outside the gene matches: 7. The CDR3: CASSFGLAGDYEQYF. CDR3 nucleotide sequence: TGCGCCAGCAGCTTCGGTTTAGCGGGAGATTACGAGCAGTACTTC.

The chain carries TRBV9 and TRBJ2-7, with 11 bases lining up with TRBD2. The CDR3 totals 15 residues. Trimming removed 4 bases from V and 6 bases from J; junction bases left unmatched: 9. The germline V gene has CDR1 SGDLS and CDR2 YYNGEE. This chain's CDR3 is CASSPSSTSGTEQYF. Written as DNA, the CDR3 is TGTGCCAGCAGCCCGTCCTCGACTAGCGGGACCGAGCAGTACTTC.

The chain employs TRBV27 and TRBJ2-7; D might be TRBD1 or TRBD2, each matching 5 bases. V lost 6 bases to trimming and J lost 0 bases, with 15 bases between them. CDR3 length equals 15 residues. In germline, CDR1 is MNHEY, CDR2 SMNVEV (reference sequence). The DNA for the CDR3 is TGTGCCAGCAGCTTCCGGGGCCCAAGCTCCTACGAGCAGTACTTC. This translates into CASSFRGPSSYEQYF.

This clone was detected only once. The gene calls are TRBV6-4 and TRBJ2-1; 9 nucleotides line up with TRBD2. The ends lost 4 bases at V and 4 bases at J; junction bases unmatched: 5. There are 15 residues in the CDR3. From germline, CDR1 is MRHNA and CDR2 SNTAGT. The CDR3 protein is CASSVTSGGYNEQFF. The DNA of the CDR3 is TGTGCCAGCAGTGTTACGAGCGGGGGGTACAATGAGCAGTTCTTC.

The chain uses TRBV29-1 and TRBJ1-2; TRBD1 might be the D (5 bases). Germline V gives CDR1 SQVTM, CDR2 ANQGSEA. The CDR3 spans 11 residues. Trimming pared 7 bases from V and 5 bases from J, leaving 11 bases between. The CDR3 sequence: CSGTGLYGYTF. The CDR3 nucleotides are TGCAGCGGGACGGGACTTTATGGCTACACCTTC.

This sequence joins TRBV5-6 and TRBJ2-6; maybe TRBD2 (6 bases). The germline V gene encodes CDR1 SGHDT and CDR2 YYEEEE. The CDR3 covers 18 residues. V dropped 2 bases and J dropped 0 bases, with 15 bases sitting between them. Here the CDR3 DNA reads TGTGCCAGCAGCTTCACTACGGGGGTAAGCTCTGGGGCCAACGTCCTGACTTTC. Its translation: CASSFTTGVSSGANVLTF.

The CDR3 is CASSPGQSYGYTF. The DNA for the CDR3 is TGTGCCAGCAGCCCGGGACAGAGCTATGGCTACACCTTC. The V gene is TRBV7-9, the J gene TRBJ1-2; 7 bases align to TRBD1. CDR1 and CDR2 from the germline V gene are SEHNR and FQNEAQ (reference sequence). CDR3 length: 13 residues. After removal of 5 bases from V and 4 bases from J, the junction contained 4 bases not matched to a gene.

V and J are TRBV7-3 and TRBJ2-5; 11 bases are shared with TRBD2. Germline assignment: CDR1 SGHTA and CDR2 FQGTGA. The CDR3 extends over 15 amino acids. V trimming: 5 bases; J trimming: 9 bases; junction bases outside the gene matches: 11. This CDR3 is CASSPGTSGLRAQYF. The CDR3 region has the DNA TGTGCCAGCAGCCCAGGGACTAGCGGCCTGAGGGCCCAGTACTTC.

CDR3 bases: TGTGCCAGCAGCTTAGATCAGACAGGGGTGTTTGGAAACACCATATATTTT. The encoded protein is CASSLDQTGVFGNTIYF. The rearrangement joins TRBV7-2 to TRBJ1-3; TRBD1 matches at 8 bases. The CDR3 runs to 17 residues. Germline V gene sequence: CDR1 SGHTA, CDR2 FQGNSA. With V trimmed by 1 base and J by 3 bases, 8 bases remained unmatched.

The J gene is TRBJ1-1, the V gene TRBV4-1; 9 bases map to TRBD1. The V segment lost 1 base and the J segment 6 bases; nucleotides outside the gene matches: 6. Looked up from germline, CDR1 is MGHRA and CDR2 is YSYEKL. The CDR3 covers 15 residues. The CDR3 spells CASSQGQGGSAEAFF. As DNA, the CDR3 is TGCGCCAGCAGCCAAGGACAGGGGGGGTCGGCTGAAGCTTTCTTT.

V gene TRBV27 combines with J gene TRBJ2-2; D possibly corresponds to TRBD1 (6 bases). V gave up 5 bases and J gave up 0 bases, with 13 bases separating them. CDR1 and CDR2 (germline): MNHEY, SMNVEV (reference sequence). The CDR3 is 16 amino acids. CDR3 amino acids: CASSLRDTSNTGELFF. The DNA for the CDR3 is TGTGCCAGCAGTCTAAGGGACACCTCGAACACCGGGGAGCTGTTTTTT.

The chain carries TRBV15 and TRBJ2-7; 10 nucleotides agree with TRBD1. This CDR3 has 16 amino acids. V trimming: 0 bases; J trimming: 3 bases; junction bases outside the gene matches: 5. CDR1 and CDR2 from the germline V gene are LNHNV and YYDKDF (reference sequence). The CDR3 DNA is TGTGCCACCAGCAGAGATTTCTGGGACAGGGGCTACGAGCAGTACTTC. It is translated as CATSRDFWDRGYEQYF. Combining the CDR3 with reference TRBV15 and TRBJ2-7 gives the whole variable domain DAMVIQNPRYQVTQFGKPVTLSCSQTLNHNVMYWYQQKSSQAPKLLFHYYDKDFNNEADTPDNFQSRRPNTSFCFLDIRSPGLGDTAMYLCATSRDFWDRGYEQYFGPGTRLTVT.

The chain links TRBV2 to TRBJ1-1; D unresolved. There are 12 residues in the CDR3. Between the trimmed V and J ends, which lost 7 bases and 3 bases, there was a span of 9 bases. In germline, CDR1 is SNHLY, CDR2 FYNNEI. CDR3 sequence (DNA): TGTGCCAGCAACCTTCGAGACACTGAAGCTTTCTTT. This codes for CASNLRDTEAFF.

This chain connects TRBV4-2 to TRBJ1-5, with 7 nucleotides matching TRBD1. V shed 5 bases, J shed 0 bases, and the junction held 4 bases outside the gene matches. The CDR3 has 15 residues. The germline CDR1 and CDR2 sequences are LGHNA and YNFKEQ. CDR3 coding DNA: TGTGCCAGCAGCATTGGGACAGATAGCAATCAGCCCCAGCATTTT. Amino acid sequence: CASSIGTDSNQPQHF.

The V and J genes are TRBV28 and TRBJ2-7, with 11 nucleotides matching TRBD1. There are 16 residues in the CDR3. The trim removed 5 bases at V and 0 bases at J, leaving 6 bases unmatched. In germline, CDR1 is MDHEN, CDR2 SYDVKM. Here the CDR3 DNA reads TGTGCCAGCAGTCTAATCGGGACAGGGGGCTCCTACGAGCAGTACTTC. Its protein product is CASSLIGTGGSYEQYF. Full variable domain (outside the CDR3, taken from reference TRBV28 and TRBJ2-7): DVKVTQSSRYLVKRTGEKVFLECVQDMDHENMFWYRQDPGLGLRLIYFSYDVKMKEKGDIPEGYSVSREKKERFSLILESASTNQTSMYLCASSLIGTGGSYEQYFGPGTRLTVT.

The V call is TRBV19, the J call TRBJ1-2; TRBD1 matches at 8 bases. From germline, CDR1 is LNHDA and CDR2 SQIVND (reference sequence). Trimming took 4 bases from V and 8 from J; bases not matched to a gene: 15. The CDR3 is 16 amino acids. CDR3 sequence (DNA): TGTGCCAGTAGTAGGGCGGGACAGGCAACGCCCGGGGGCTACACCTTC. This sequence encodes CASSRAGQATPGGYTF. Drawing the rest from reference TRBV19 and TRBJ1-2, the complete variable domain is DGGITQSPKYLFRKEGQNVTLSCEQNLNHDAMYWYRQDPGQGLRLIYYSQIVNDFQKGDIAEGYSVSREKKESFPLTVTSAQKNPTAFYLCASSRAGQATPGGYTFGSGTRLTVV.

CDR3 sequence: CASSYRTSGGAEQFF. In nucleotides, the CDR3 is TGTGCCAGCAGCTACCGGACTAGCGGGGGGGCTGAGCAGTTCTTC. The genes are TRBV5-6 and TRBJ2-1; 15 positions match TRBD2. The CDR3 has 15 residues. The J segment lost 9 bases and the V segment lost 3 bases, leaving 4 bases of the junction unmatched. CDR1 SGHDT and CDR2 YYEEEE come from the germline V gene.

This chain uses TRBV28 with TRBJ1-1; perhaps TRBD1 as D (5 bases). V was clipped by 9 bases and J by 4 bases, with 24 bases between them. Looked up from germline, CDR1 is MDHEN and CDR2 is SYDVKM. This CDR3 has 16 residues. This CDR3 reads CASSTGTGLLGTEAFF. The DNA of the CDR3 is TGTGCCAGTTCTACCGGGACGGGGCTCTTGGGCACTGAAGCTTTCTTT.

In this sample, this clone turned up many times. The chain couples TRBV4-3 to TRBJ2-2; D ambiguous. Looked up from germline, CDR1 is LGHNA and CDR2 is YSLEER. The CDR3 has 13 residues. V lost 1 base, J lost 6 bases, and 6 bases lay in between. The CDR3 DNA is TGCGCCAGCAGCCAAGCGATGTCCGGGGAGCTGTTTTTT. Translation: CASSQAMSGELFF.

This chain links TRBV7-3 with TRBJ2-6, with TRBD1 identical over 11 bases. Looked up from germline, CDR1 is SGHTA and CDR2 is FQGTGA. J lost 0 bases, V lost 2 bases, and 3 bases had no gene match. The CDR3 is 18 amino acids. The CDR3 DNA sequence: TGTGCCAGCAGCTTACGGGGGACAGGGGGCTCTGGGGCCAACGTCCTGACTTTC. Protein product: CASSLRGTGGSGANVLTF.

V gene TRBV28 combines with J gene TRBJ2-2; D is unresolved. Looked up from germline, CDR1 is MDHEN and CDR2 is SYDVKM. This CDR3 contains 11 residues. V lost 2 bases, J lost 9 bases, and 4 bases lay in between. DNA of the CDR3: TGTGCCAGCAGTTTAGGGTGGGAGCTGTTTTTT. Protein sequence: CASSLGWELFF.

V usage is TRBV5-1 and J usage is TRBJ2-1, with 7 bases matching TRBD1. Germline V gene data show CDR1 as SGHRS and CDR2 as YFSETQ. CDR3 length: 18 residues. The V and J ends lost 3 bases and 3 bases, in that order; junction bases with no gene match: 15. The CDR3 loop reads CASSSFPGGGADYNEQFF. The CDR3 region has the DNA TGCGCCAGCAGCTCATTCCCAGGGGGTGGAGCGGACTACAATGAGCAGTTCTTC.

V gene TRBV5-1 combines with J gene TRBJ2-6; 9 positions match TRBD1. The germline CDR1 and CDR2 sequences are SGHRS and YFSETQ. The CDR3 length is 20 residues. V dropped 7 bases and J dropped 0; count of bases not matched to a gene: 17. The CDR3 loop is CASRPDRGIQPSSGANVLTF. The CDR3, as DNA: TGCGCCAGCCGACCGGACAGGGGCATACAACCAAGCTCTGGGGCCAACGTCCTGACTTTC.

In DNA form, the CDR3 reads TGTGCCAGCAGGCCACCCACGGGACAGGGTTCCTACGAGCAGTACTTC. It specifies CASRPPTGQGSYEQYF. The chain links TRBV11-2 to TRBJ2-7; 9 bases line up with TRBD1. This CDR3 is built from 16 residues. Germline values: CDR1 SGHAT, CDR2 FQNNGV. The V segment lost 6 bases and the J segment 1 base; nucleotides outside the gene matches: 10.

The rearrangement uses TRBV29-1 and TRBJ2-1; 13 positions match TRBD2. The V and J ends lost 6 bases and 7 bases, in that order; junction bases with no gene match: 9. CDR3 length: 15 amino acids. Germline CDR1 reads SQVTM; CDR2 reads ANQGSEA. This CDR3 is CSVGGTSGIGNEQFF. The CDR3 coding sequence is TGCAGCGTGGGTGGGACTAGCGGGATAGGTAATGAGCAGTTCTTC.

The chain combines TRBV7-8 with TRBJ2-1; 8 nucleotides agree with TRBD1. After removal of 5 bases from V and 7 bases from J, the junction contained 7 bases not matched to a gene. The CDR3 is 14 amino acids. Germline CDR1 reads SGHVS; CDR2 reads FQNEAQ. CDR3 sequence: CASSGNRGRNEQFF. The CDR3 DNA reads as TGTGCCAGCAGCGGCAACAGGGGGAGGAATGAGCAGTTCTTC.

This clone is a singleton in its sample. V usage is TRBV27 and J usage is TRBJ2-3, with 9 bases that match TRBD2. The CDR3 extends over 16 amino acids. Germline V gene lookup returns CDR1 MNHEY and CDR2 SMNVEV (reference sequence). Trimming cost V 5 bases and J 2 bases; bases outside gene matches: 8. Here the CDR3 DNA reads TGTGCCAGCAGTGTGACTAGCGGCCGAATCACAGATACGCAGTATTTT. Protein: CASSVTSGRITDTQYF.